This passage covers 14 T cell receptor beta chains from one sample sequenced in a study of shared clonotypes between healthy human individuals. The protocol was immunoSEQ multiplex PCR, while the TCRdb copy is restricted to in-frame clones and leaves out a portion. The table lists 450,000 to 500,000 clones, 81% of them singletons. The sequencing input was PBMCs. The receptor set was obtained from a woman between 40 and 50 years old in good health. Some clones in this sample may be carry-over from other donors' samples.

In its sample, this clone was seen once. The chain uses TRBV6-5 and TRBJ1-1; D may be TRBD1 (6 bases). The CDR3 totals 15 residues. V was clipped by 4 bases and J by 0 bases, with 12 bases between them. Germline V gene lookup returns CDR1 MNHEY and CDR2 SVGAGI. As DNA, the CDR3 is TGTGCCAGCAGTTCCATCGCAGGGGTGAACACTGAAGCTTTCTTT. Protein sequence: CASSSIAGVNTEAFF.

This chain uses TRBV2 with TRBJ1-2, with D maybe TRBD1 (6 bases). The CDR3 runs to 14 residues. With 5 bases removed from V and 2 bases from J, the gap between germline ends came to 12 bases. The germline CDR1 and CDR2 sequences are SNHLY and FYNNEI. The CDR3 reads CASSYEDSNYGYTF. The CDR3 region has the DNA TGTGCCAGCAGTTACGAGGACAGCAACTATGGCTACACCTTC.

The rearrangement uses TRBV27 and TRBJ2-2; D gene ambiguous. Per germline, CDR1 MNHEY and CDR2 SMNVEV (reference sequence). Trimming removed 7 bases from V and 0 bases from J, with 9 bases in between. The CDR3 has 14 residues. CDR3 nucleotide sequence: TGTGCCAGCAATAGAAACTCGAACACCGGGGAGCTGTTTTTT. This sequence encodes CASNRNSNTGELFF.

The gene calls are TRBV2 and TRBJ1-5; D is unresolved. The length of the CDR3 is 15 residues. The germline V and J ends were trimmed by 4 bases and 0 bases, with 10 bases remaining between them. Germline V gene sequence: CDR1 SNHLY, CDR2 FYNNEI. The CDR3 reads CASSGAGSSNQPQHF. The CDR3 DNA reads TGTGCCAGCAGTGGGGCTGGCTCTAGCAATCAGCCCCAGCATTTT.

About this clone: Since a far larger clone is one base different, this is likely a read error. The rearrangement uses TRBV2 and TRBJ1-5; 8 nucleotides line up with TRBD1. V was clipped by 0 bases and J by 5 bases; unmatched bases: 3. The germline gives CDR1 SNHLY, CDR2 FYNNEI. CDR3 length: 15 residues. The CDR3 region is CASSEAGQGYQPQHF. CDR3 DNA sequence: TGTGCCAGCAGTGAAGCCGGACAGGGCTATCAGCCCCAGCATTTT.

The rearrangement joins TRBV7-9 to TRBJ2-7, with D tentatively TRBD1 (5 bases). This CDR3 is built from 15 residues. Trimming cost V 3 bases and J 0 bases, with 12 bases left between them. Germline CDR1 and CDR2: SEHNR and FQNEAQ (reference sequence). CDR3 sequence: CASSLERTSSYEQYF. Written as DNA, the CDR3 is TGTGCCAGCAGCTTGGAAAGGACAAGCTCCTACGAGCAGTACTTC.

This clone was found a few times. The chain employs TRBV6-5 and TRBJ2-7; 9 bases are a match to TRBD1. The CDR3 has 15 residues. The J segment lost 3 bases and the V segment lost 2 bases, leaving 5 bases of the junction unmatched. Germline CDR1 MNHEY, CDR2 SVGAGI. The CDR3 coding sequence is TGTGCCAGCAGTTACAGGGGACAGGGAGTCTACGAGCAGTACTTC. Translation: CASSYRGQGVYEQYF.

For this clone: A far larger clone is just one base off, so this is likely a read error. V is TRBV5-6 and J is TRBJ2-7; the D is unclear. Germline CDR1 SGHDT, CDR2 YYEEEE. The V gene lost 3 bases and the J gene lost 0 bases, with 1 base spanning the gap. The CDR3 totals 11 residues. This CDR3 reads CASSYSYEQYF. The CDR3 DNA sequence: TGTGCCAGCAGCTACTCCTACGAGCAGTACTTC.

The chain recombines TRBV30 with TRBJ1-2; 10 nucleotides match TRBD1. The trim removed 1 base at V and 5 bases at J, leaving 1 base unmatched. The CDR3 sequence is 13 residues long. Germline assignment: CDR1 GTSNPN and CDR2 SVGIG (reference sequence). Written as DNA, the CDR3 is TGTGCCTGGAGTGGGACAGGGGGATATGGCTACACCTTC. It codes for CAWSGTGGYGYTF.

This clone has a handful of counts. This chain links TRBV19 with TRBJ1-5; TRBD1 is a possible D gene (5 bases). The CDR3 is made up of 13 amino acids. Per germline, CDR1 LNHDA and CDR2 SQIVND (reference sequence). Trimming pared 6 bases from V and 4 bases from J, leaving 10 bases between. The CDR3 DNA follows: TGTGCCAGTAGCAGGGACGGGAATCAGCCCCAGCATTTT. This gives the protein CASSRDGNQPQHF.

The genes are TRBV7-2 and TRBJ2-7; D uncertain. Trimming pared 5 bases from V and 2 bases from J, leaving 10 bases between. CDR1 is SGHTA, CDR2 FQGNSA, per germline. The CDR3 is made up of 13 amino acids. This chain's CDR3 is CASSALRTYEQYF. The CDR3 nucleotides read TGTGCCAGCAGCGCATTGAGAACCTACGAGCAGTACTTC.

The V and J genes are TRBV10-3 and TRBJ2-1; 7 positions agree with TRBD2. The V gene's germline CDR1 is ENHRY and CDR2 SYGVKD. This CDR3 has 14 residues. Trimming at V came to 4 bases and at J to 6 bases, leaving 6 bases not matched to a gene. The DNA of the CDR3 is TGTGCCATCAGTGGTCTAGCGGACATCAATGAGCAGTTCTTC. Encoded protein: CAISGLADINEQFF.

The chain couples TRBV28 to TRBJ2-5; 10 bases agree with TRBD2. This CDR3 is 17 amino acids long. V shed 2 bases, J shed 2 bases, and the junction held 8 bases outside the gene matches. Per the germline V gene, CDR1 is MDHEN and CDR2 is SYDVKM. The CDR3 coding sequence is TGTGCCAGCAGTTTAGCCAGCGGGAGGGCGGGGCAAGAGACCCAGTACTTC. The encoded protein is CASSLASGRAGQETQYF.

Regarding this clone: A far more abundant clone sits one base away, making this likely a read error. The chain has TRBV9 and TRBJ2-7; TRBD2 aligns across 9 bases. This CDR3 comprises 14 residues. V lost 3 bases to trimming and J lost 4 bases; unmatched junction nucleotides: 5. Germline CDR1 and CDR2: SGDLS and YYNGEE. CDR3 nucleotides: TGTGCCAGCAGCGCAGGGACTAGCAGGTACGAGCAGTACTTC. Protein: CASSAGTSRYEQYF. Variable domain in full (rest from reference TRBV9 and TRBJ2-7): DSGVTQTPKHLITATGQRVTLRCSPRSGDLSVYWYQQSLDQGLQFLIQYYNGEERAKGNILERFSAQQFPDLHSELNLSSLELGDSALYFCASSAGTSRYEQYFGPGTRLTVT.